This T cell receptor beta chain derives from a study of OX40 agonist ivuxolimab in advanced cancers. Measured with immunoSEQ multiplex PCR; TCRdb has only the in-frame clones, and not every one. Of about 50,000 clones in the sample, about nine tenths were seen once. The sequenced sample was CD4+ or CD8+ T cells sorted from blood, obtained in a trial of the OX40 agonist ivuxolimab. The receptor was isolated from an adult with an advanced solid tumor such as melanoma, head and neck, liver or kidney cancer.

CDR3 DNA sequence: TGTGCCAGCAGCGTAAACGACAATGAGCAGTTCTTC. Its translation: CASSVNDNEQFF. The V call is TRBV9, the J call TRBJ2-1, with unresolved D. This CDR3 comprises 12 residues. Trimming cost V 1 base and J 5 bases, with 4 bases left between them. Germline assignment: CDR1 SGDLS and CDR2 YYNGEE.